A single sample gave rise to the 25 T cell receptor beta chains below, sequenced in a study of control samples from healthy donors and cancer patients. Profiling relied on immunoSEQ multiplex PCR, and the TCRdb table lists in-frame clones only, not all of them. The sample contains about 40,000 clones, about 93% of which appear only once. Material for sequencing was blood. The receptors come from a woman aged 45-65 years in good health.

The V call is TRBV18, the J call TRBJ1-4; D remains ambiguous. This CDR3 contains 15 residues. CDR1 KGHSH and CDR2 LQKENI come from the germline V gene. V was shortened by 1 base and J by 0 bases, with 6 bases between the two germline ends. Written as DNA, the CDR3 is TGTGCCAGCTCACCACAGAGTGCAACTAATGAAAAACTGTTTTTT. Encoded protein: CASSPQSATNEKLFF.

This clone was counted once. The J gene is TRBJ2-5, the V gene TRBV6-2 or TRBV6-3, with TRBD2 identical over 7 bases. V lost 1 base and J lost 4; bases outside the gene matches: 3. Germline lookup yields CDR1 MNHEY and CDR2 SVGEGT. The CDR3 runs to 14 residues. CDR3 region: CASSYWLAAETQYF. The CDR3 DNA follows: TGTGCCAGCAGTTACTGGCTAGCGGCAGAGACCCAGTACTTC.

The CDR3 spells CASSPDPTNTEAFF. CDR3 in DNA: TGCGCCAGCAGCCCCGACCCTACCAACACTGAAGCTTTCTTT. The J gene is TRBJ1-1, the V gene TRBV5-1; D remains ambiguous. Germline CDR1 reads SGHRS; CDR2 reads YFSETQ. V was clipped by 4 bases and J by 2 bases, with 12 bases between them. The CDR3 has 14 residues. Full variable domain (remainder filled in from reference TRBV5-1 and TRBJ1-1): KAGVTQTPRYLIKTRGQQVTLSCSPISGHRSVSWYQQTPGQGLQFLFEYFSETQRNKGNFPGRFSGRQFSNSRSEMNVSTLELGDSALYLCASSPDPTNTEAFFGQGTRLTVV.

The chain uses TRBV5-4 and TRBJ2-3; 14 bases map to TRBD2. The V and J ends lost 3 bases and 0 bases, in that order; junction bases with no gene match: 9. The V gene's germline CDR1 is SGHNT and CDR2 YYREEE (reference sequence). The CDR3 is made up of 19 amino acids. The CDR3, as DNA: TGTGCCAGCAGCTCAAAAGGACTAGCGGGGGGAGGAAGCACAGATACGCAGTATTTT. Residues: CASSSKGLAGGGSTDTQYF.

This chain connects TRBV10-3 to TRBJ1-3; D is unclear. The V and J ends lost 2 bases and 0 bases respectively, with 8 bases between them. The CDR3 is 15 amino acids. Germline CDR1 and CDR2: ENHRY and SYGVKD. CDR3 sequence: CAISEHESSGNTIYF. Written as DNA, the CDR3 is TGTGCCATCAGTGAGCATGAGAGCTCTGGAAACACCATATATTTT.

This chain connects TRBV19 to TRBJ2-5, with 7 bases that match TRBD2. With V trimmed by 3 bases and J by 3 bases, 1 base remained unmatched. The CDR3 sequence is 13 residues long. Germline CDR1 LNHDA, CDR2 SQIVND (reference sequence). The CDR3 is CASSIGGEETQYF. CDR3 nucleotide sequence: TGTGCCAGTAGTATTGGGGGGGAAGAGACCCAGTACTTC.

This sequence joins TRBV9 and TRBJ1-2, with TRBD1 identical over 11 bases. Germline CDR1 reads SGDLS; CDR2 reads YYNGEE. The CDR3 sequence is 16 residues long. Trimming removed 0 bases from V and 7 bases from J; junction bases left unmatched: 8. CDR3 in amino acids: CASSVGITGQGGGYTF. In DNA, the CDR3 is TGTGCCAGCAGCGTAGGAATAACGGGACAGGGGGGTGGCTACACCTTC.

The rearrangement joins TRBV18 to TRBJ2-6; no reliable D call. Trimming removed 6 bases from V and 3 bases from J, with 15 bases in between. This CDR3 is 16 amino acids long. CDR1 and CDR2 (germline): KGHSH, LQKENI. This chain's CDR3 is CASSPVLTRGANVLTF. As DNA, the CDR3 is TGTGCCAGCTCCCCAGTATTGACACGTGGGGCCAACGTCCTGACTTTC.

The CDR3 DNA is TGTGCCAGCTCACCAAACCTGGGGAACGAAGAGACCCAGTACTTC. It yields the protein CASSPNLGNEETQYF. The chain couples TRBV18 to TRBJ2-5; D unclear. Germline CDR1 and CDR2: KGHSH and LQKENI. This CDR3 has 15 residues. V lost 2 bases to trimming and J lost 3 bases, with 13 bases between them.

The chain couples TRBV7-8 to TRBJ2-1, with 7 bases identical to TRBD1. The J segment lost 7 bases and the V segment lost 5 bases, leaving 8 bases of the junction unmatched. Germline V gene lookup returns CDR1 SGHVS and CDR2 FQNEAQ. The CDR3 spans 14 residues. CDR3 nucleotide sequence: TGTGCCAGCAGCAGCAGGGGGTTGTGGAATGAGCAGTTCTTC. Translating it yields CASSSRGLWNEQFF.

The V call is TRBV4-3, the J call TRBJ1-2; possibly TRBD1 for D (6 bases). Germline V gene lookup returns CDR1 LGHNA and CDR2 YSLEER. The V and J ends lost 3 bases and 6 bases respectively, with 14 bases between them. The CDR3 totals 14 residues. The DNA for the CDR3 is TGCGCCAGCAGCCAGGATACAGGGCGTAATGGCTACACCTTC. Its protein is CASSQDTGRNGYTF.

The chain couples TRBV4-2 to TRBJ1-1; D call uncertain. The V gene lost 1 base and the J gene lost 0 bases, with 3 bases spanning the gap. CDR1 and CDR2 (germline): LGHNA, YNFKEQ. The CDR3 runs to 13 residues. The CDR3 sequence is CASSQGMNTEAFF. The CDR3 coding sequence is TGTGCCAGCAGCCAAGGAATGAACACTGAAGCTTTCTTT.

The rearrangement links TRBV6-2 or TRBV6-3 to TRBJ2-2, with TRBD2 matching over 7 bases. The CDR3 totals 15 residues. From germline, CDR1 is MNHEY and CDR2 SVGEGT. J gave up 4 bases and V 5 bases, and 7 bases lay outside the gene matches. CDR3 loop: CASSAGVRGTGELFF. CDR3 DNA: TGTGCCAGCAGTGCGGGGGTTCGGGGCACCGGGGAGCTGTTTTTT.

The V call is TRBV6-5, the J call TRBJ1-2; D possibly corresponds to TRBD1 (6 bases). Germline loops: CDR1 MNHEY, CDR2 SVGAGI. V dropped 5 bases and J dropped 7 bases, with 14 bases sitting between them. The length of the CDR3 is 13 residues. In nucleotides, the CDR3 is TGTGCCAGCAGTCCCACAGGGCGGAGTGGCTACACCTTC. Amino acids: CASSPTGRSGYTF.

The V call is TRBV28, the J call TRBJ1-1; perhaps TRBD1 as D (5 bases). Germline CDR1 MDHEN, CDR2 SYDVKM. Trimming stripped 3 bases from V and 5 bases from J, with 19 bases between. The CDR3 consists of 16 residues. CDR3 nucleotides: TGTGCCAGCAGTTTCAATGGGGGGATGGGAAGTACTGAAGCTTTCTTT. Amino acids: CASSFNGGMGSTEAFF.

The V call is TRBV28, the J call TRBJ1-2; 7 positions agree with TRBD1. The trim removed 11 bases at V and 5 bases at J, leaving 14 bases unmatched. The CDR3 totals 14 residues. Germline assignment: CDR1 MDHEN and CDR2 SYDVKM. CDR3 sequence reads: CALGPPGQNYGYTF. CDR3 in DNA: TGTGCCCTAGGCCCTCCGGGACAGAATTATGGCTACACCTTC.

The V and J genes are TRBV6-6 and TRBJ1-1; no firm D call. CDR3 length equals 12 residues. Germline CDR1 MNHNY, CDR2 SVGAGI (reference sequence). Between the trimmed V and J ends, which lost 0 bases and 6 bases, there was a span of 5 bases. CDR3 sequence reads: CASSYSPPEAFF. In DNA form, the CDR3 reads TGTGCCAGCAGTTACTCTCCACCTGAAGCTTTCTTT.

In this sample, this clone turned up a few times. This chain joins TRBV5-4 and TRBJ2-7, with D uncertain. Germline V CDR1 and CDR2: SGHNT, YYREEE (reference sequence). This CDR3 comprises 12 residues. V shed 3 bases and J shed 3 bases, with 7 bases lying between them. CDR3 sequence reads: CASSSKDYEQYF. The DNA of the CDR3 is TGTGCCAGCAGCTCAAAGGACTACGAGCAGTACTTC.

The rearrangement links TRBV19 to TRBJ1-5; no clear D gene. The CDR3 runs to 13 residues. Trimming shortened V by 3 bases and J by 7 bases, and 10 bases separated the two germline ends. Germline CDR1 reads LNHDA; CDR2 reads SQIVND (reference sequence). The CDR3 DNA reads TGTGCCAGTAGTATGGGAGTAAGGCAGCCCCAGCATTTT. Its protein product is CASSMGVRQPQHF. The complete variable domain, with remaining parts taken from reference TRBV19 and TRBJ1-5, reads DGGITQSPKYLFRKEGQNVTLSCEQNLNHDAMYWYRQDPGQGLRLIYYSQIVNDFQKGDIAEGYSVSREKKESFPLTVTSAQKNPTAFYLCASSMGVRQPQHFGDGTRLSIL.

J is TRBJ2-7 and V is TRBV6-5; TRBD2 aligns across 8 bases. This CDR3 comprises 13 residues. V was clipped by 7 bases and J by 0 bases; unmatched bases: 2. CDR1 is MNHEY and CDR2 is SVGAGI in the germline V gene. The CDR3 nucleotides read TGTGCCAGCACAAGCGGGAGCTCCTACGAGCAGTACTTC. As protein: CASTSGSSYEQYF.

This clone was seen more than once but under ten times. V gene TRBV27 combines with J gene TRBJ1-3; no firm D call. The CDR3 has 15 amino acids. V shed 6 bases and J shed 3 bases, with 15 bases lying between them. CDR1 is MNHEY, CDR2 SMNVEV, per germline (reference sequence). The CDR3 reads CASSSTPFLGNTIYF. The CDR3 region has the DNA TGTGCCAGCAGCTCCACACCGTTTCTTGGAAACACCATATATTTT.

This CDR3 is CASRLTGTITDTQYF. The CDR3 DNA sequence: TGTGCCAGCAGGCTAACCGGGACTATAACAGATACGCAGTATTTT. V usage is TRBV2 and J usage is TRBJ2-3, with 7 positions matching TRBD2. J lost 3 bases, V lost 6 bases, and 9 bases had no gene match. The CDR3 sequence is 15 residues long. Germline loops: CDR1 SNHLY, CDR2 FYNNEI.

CDR3 nucleotides: TGCGCCAGCAGTTTCTACGGCGTTTCCTACGAGCAGTACTTC. Protein sequence: CASSFYGVSYEQYF. This chain connects TRBV5-1 to TRBJ2-7; no clear D gene. The germline CDR1 and CDR2 sequences are SGHRS and YFSETQ. Trimming removed 5 bases from V and 1 base from J, with 13 bases in between. This CDR3 comprises 14 residues.

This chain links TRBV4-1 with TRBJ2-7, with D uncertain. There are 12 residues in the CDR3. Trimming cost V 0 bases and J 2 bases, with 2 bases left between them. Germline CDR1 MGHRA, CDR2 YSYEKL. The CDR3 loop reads CASSQDAYEQYF. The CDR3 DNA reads TGCGCCAGCAGCCAAGACGCCTACGAGCAGTACTTC.

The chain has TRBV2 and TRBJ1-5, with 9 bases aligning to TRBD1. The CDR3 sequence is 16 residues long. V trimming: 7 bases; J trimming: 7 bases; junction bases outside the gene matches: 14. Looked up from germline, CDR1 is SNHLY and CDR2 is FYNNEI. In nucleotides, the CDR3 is TGTGCCAGCACTAGGGAGGGACAGGGAATAGGGCAGCCCCAGCATTTT. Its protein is CASTREGQGIGQPQHF.